A single sample gave rise to the 31 T cell receptor beta chains below, sequenced in a study of T cell responses to AZD1222 COVID-19 vaccine. The data were produced by immunoSEQ multiplex PCR, yet TCRdb's version contains in-frame clones alone and is incomplete. In the table there are 80,000 to 100,000 clones, around 84% of which are singletons. Sequencing was performed on peripheral blood, taken 28 days after the second AZD1222 dose. The receptors originated from an adult who received the AZD1222 COVID-19 vaccine.

This clone was recorded only once. This chain links TRBV11-2 with TRBJ2-2; D uncertain. The CDR3 spans 15 residues. Trimming took 4 bases from V and 7 from J, leaving 16 bases between them. The V gene's germline CDR1 is SGHAT and CDR2 FQNNGV. The CDR3 sequence: CASSSAQVTGGELFF. The CDR3 DNA sequence: TGTGCCAGCAGCTCTGCTCAGGTAACGGGCGGGGAGCTGTTTTTT.

This sequence joins TRBV6-6 and TRBJ2-3; 8 bases line up with TRBD2. CDR3 length: 16 residues. With V trimmed by 4 bases and J by 0 bases, 6 bases remained unmatched. Germline CDR1 reads MNHNY; CDR2 reads SVGAGI (reference sequence). The CDR3, as DNA: TGTGCCAGCAGTTTGCTAGCGGGTGGAAGCACAGATACGCAGTATTTT. Translation gives CASSLLAGGSTDTQYF.

The chain has TRBV5-1 and TRBJ1-2, with 9 bases matching TRBD1. The CDR3 sequence is 14 residues long. Germline values: CDR1 SGHRS, CDR2 YFSETQ. J gave up 8 bases and V 4 bases, and 9 bases lay outside the gene matches. The CDR3 coding sequence is TGCGCCAGCAGCGGGGGACAGGGCTTTCTGGGCTACACCTTC. Its translation is CASSGGQGFLGYTF.

V is TRBV19 and J is TRBJ1-5; maybe TRBD1 (6 bases). This CDR3 is 14 amino acids long. The V end lost 1 base, the J end lost 7 bases, and 11 bases lay between the germline ends. The germline CDR1 and CDR2 sequences are LNHDA and SQIVND (reference sequence). In DNA form, the CDR3 reads TGTGCCAGTAGTATAGGTGGGGGCAGGCAGCCCCAGCATTTT. This gives the protein CASSIGGGRQPQHF. Filled out from reference TRBV19 and TRBJ1-5, the complete variable domain reads DGGITQSPKYLFRKEGQNVTLSCEQNLNHDAMYWYRQDPGQGLRLIYYSQIVNDFQKGDIAEGYSVSREKKESFPLTVTSAQKNPTAFYLCASSIGGGRQPQHFGDGTRLSIL.

J is TRBJ1-2 and V is TRBV7-8; TRBD1 might be the D (6 bases). V gave up 3 bases and J gave up 4 bases, with 15 bases separating them. Per germline, CDR1 SGHVS and CDR2 FQNEAQ. The CDR3 sequence is 15 residues long. The CDR3 sequence: CASSFGAGGSYGYTF. The CDR3 region has the DNA TGTGCCAGCAGCTTCGGGGCGGGGGGCAGCTATGGCTACACCTTC.

The rearrangement uses TRBV28 and TRBJ1-6, with D unresolved. The V end was cut by 2 bases, the J end by 10 bases, with 6 bases between. The CDR3 runs to 12 residues. CDR1 and CDR2 (germline): MDHEN, SYDVKM. CDR3 sequence reads: CASSLLDSPLHF. Written as DNA, the CDR3 is TGTGCCAGCAGTTTACTGGACTCACCCCTCCACTTT.

With regard to this clone: The sample holds other DNA sequences that translate to the same CDR3. The chain recombines TRBV3-1 (or the pseudogene TRBV3-2) with TRBJ2-7; maybe TRBD2 (6 bases). V was trimmed by 0 bases and J by 6 bases, leaving 12 bases between them. CDR3 length: 14 amino acids. Germline CDR1 is LGHDT and CDR2 is YNNKEL (reference sequence). CDR3 in DNA: TGTGCCAGCAGCCAAGATGGGTTGGGGGGCGAGCAGTACTTC. Translating it yields CASSQDGLGGEQYF.

The genes are TRBV7-2 and TRBJ2-2; the match to TRBD2 covers 8 bases. J was trimmed by 7 bases and V by 1 base; bases with no gene match: 8. The CDR3 extends over 16 amino acids. CDR1 and CDR2 (germline): SGHTA, FQGNSA. CDR3 protein: CASSLVALAGVGELFF. In DNA, the CDR3 is TGTGCCAGCAGCTTAGTTGCGCTAGCGGGCGTCGGGGAGCTGTTTTTT.

This chain uses TRBV28 with TRBJ1-2; 12 bases fit TRBD1. The J segment lost 8 bases and the V segment lost 5 bases, leaving 9 bases of the junction unmatched. The length of the CDR3 is 15 residues. Germline V gives CDR1 MDHEN, CDR2 SYDVKM. CDR3 region: CASSLPGQGARGYTF. CDR3 DNA: TGTGCCAGCAGTCTCCCGGGACAGGGGGCGCGGGGCTACACCTTC.

The chain combines TRBV19 with TRBJ1-5; D is possibly TRBD1 (5 bases). With 6 bases removed from V and 4 bases from J, the gap between germline ends came to 13 bases. The CDR3 runs to 14 residues. Germline V gene lookup returns CDR1 LNHDA and CDR2 SQIVND (reference sequence). The CDR3 sequence: CASRGRVGNQPQHF. The CDR3 DNA reads TGTGCCAGTAGAGGCAGGGTAGGGAATCAGCCCCAGCATTTT.

This sequence joins TRBV19 and TRBJ1-5; 9 nucleotides match TRBD1. CDR3 length equals 14 residues. V was clipped by 8 bases and J by 3 bases; unmatched bases: 5. Germline CDR1 reads LNHDA; CDR2 reads SQIVND (reference sequence). The CDR3 here is CASRGQGINQPQHF. CDR3 nucleotide sequence: TGTGCCAGTCGGGGACAGGGTATCAATCAGCCCCAGCATTTT.

The chain employs TRBV4-1 and TRBJ1-1; D not resolved. Looked up from germline, CDR1 is MGHRA and CDR2 is YSYEKL. Trimming shortened V by 1 base and J by 0 bases, and 15 bases separated the two germline ends. CDR3 length: 17 residues. CDR3 nucleotides: TGCGCCAGCAGCCAAGCCCCCGCCGGACGGATGAACACTGAAGCTTTCTTT. Its translation is CASSQAPAGRMNTEAFF.

This chain links TRBV4-3 with TRBJ2-7; TRBD2 agrees at 10 bases. Germline CDR1 LGHNA, CDR2 YSLEER. Germline trimming cut 6 bases from V and 0 bases from J; bases unmatched to any gene: 8. The CDR3 sequence is 16 residues long. Here the CDR3 DNA reads TGCGCCAGCAGGCGGACTAGCGGCCTGAGCTCCTACGAGCAGTACTTC. Its translation: CASRRTSGLSSYEQYF.

The chain has TRBV28 and TRBJ1-1, with a tentative D call TRBD1 (5 bases). Per germline, CDR1 MDHEN and CDR2 SYDVKM. Trimming shortened V by 8 bases and J by 3 bases, and 16 bases separated the two germline ends. CDR3 length: 14 amino acids. CDR3 in amino acids: CASAGRAGYTEAFF. CDR3 nucleotide sequence: TGTGCCAGCGCAGGGCGGGCAGGGTACACTGAAGCTTTCTTT.

The V call is TRBV21-1, the J call TRBJ2-7; TRBD1, the D gene given by the table, was not confirmed from the DNA. TRBV21-1 is a listed pseudogene. The CDR3 has 14 amino acids. As DNA, the CDR3 is TGTGCCAGCACCCACTCCGACAGGCCCTACGAGCAGTACTTC. It is translated as CASTHSDRPYEQYF.

The rearrangement uses TRBV5-1 and TRBJ1-1, with a weak D call TRBD1 (6 bases). The germline V and J ends were trimmed by 4 bases and 1 base, with 8 bases remaining between them. Germline CDR1 SGHRS, CDR2 YFSETQ. This CDR3 region has 13 residues. The CDR3 coding sequence is TGCGCCAGCAGCCAACAGGGGAACACTGAAGCTTTCTTT. This translates into CASSQQGNTEAFF.

V is TRBV3-1 (or the pseudogene TRBV3-2) and J is TRBJ2-2; 7 bases line up with TRBD2. The CDR3 totals 16 residues. Looked up from germline, CDR1 is LGHDT and CDR2 is YNNKEL (reference sequence). V shed 4 bases, J shed 5 bases, and the junction held 10 bases outside the gene matches. This CDR3 reads CASSPSERGRTGELFF. The CDR3 nucleotides are TGTGCCAGCAGCCCATCCGAGCGGGGTCGTACCGGGGAGCTGTTTTTT.

The V gene is TRBV11-2, the J gene TRBJ2-5, with TRBD2 matching over 7 bases. Per the germline V gene, CDR1 is SGHAT and CDR2 is FQNNGV. The CDR3 is 16 amino acids. After removal of 0 bases from V and 5 bases from J, the junction contained 9 bases not matched to a gene. Here the CDR3 reads CASSLDGGEGHETQYF. CDR3 in DNA: TGTGCCAGCAGCTTAGATGGGGGGGAGGGCCACGAGACCCAGTACTTC.

The V gene is TRBV7-2, the J gene TRBJ2-5; D might be TRBD2 (6 bases). Trimming took off 4 bases at V and 3 bases at J, with 9 bases between the two ends. Germline V gives CDR1 SGHTA, CDR2 FQGNSA. This CDR3 contains 13 residues. For the CDR3, the DNA is TGTGCCAGCAGCTCGGGGGTGGAAGAGACCCAGTACTTC. Amino acids: CASSSGVEETQYF.

The genes are TRBV6-5 and TRBJ1-2; no clear D gene. The V end lost 8 bases, the J end lost 7 bases, and 17 bases lay between the germline ends. The V gene's germline CDR1 is MNHEY and CDR2 SVGAGI. The CDR3 totals 13 residues. The CDR3 DNA reads TGTGCCAGCTCTACTGAGCCGGTCGGTGGCTACACCTTC. Its protein product is CASSTEPVGGYTF.

The V and J genes are TRBV5-1 and TRBJ2-1; no clear D gene. The V end was cut by 0 bases, the J end by 5 bases, with 6 bases between. CDR1 and CDR2 (germline): SGHRS, YFSETQ. The CDR3 length is 13 residues. The CDR3 reads CASSLGSNNEQFF. In DNA, the CDR3 is TGCGCCAGCAGCTTGGGCAGTAACAATGAGCAGTTCTTC.

In DNA form, the CDR3 reads TGTGCCAGTAGTCGCCCGGGACAGGCCTATGGCTACACCTTC. Amino acids: CASSRPGQAYGYTF. The chain recombines TRBV19 with TRBJ1-2; TRBD1 matches at 8 bases. Per the germline V gene, CDR1 is LNHDA and CDR2 is SQIVND (reference sequence). This CDR3 is built from 14 residues. With V trimmed by 5 bases and J by 4 bases, 6 bases remained unmatched.

V and J are TRBV9 and TRBJ2-7, with D perhaps matching TRBD1 or TRBD2 (5 bases each). CDR1 SGDLS and CDR2 YYNGEE come from the germline V gene. Trimming shortened V by 3 bases and J by 6 bases, and 7 bases separated the two germline ends. The CDR3 is made up of 11 amino acids. CDR3 sequence reads: CASSAGGEQYF. The CDR3 region has the DNA TGTGCCAGCAGCGCTGGGGGCGAGCAGTACTTC.

CDR3 region: CASRSPRPDEQFF. The CDR3 DNA follows: TGTGCCAGCAGGTCCCCCCGACCCGATGAGCAGTTCTTC. The rearrangement links TRBV28 to TRBJ2-1; D gene uncertain. Germline-derived CDR1 and CDR2 are MDHEN and SYDVKM. V gave up 6 bases and J gave up 8 bases, with 14 bases separating them. This CDR3 contains 13 residues.

The V gene is TRBV19, the J gene TRBJ1-1; D not certain. The germline V gene encodes CDR1 LNHDA and CDR2 SQIVND (reference sequence). The V gene lost 9 bases and the J gene lost 2 bases, with 16 bases spanning the gap. The CDR3 totals 14 residues. The chain's CDR3 is CASAPGTHNTEAFF. The CDR3 coding sequence is TGTGCCAGCGCCCCAGGTACCCATAACACTGAAGCTTTCTTT. Using reference TRBV19 and TRBJ1-1 for the parts outside the CDR3, the full variable domain is DGGITQSPKYLFRKEGQNVTLSCEQNLNHDAMYWYRQDPGQGLRLIYYSQIVNDFQKGDIAEGYSVSREKKESFPLTVTSAQKNPTAFYLCASAPGTHNTEAFFGQGTRLTVV.

The chain uses TRBV5-1 and TRBJ1-1, with TRBD1 matching over 7 bases. The CDR3 runs to 15 residues. After removal of 0 bases from V and 11 bases from J, the junction contained 13 bases not matched to a gene. Germline CDR1 and CDR2: SGHRS and YFSETQ. The CDR3 bases are TGCGCCAGCAGCTTGGCCGCGGGACAGACAAGTGGGGCTTTCTTT. The encoded protein is CASSLAAGQTSGAFF.

V is TRBV6-5 and J is TRBJ2-1, with TRBD1 matching 7 bases. The CDR3 runs to 15 residues. J was trimmed by 0 bases and V by 6 bases; bases with no gene match: 5. In germline, CDR1 is MNHEY, CDR2 SVGAGI. For the CDR3, the DNA is TGTGCCAGCAGCTCGGGACAGAGCTCCTACAATGAGCAGTTCTTC. This gives the protein CASSSGQSSYNEQFF.

V and J are TRBV6-5 and TRBJ1-4, with TRBD1 as a possible D gene (6 bases). This CDR3 contains 15 residues. V lost 1 base and J lost 4, with 10 bases in between. Per the germline V gene, CDR1 is MNHEY and CDR2 is SVGAGI. CDR3: CASSYLGALNEKLFF. The CDR3 DNA is TGTGCCAGCAGTTACTTGGGGGCCCTTAATGAAAAACTGTTTTTT.

The CDR3 DNA reads as TGTGCCAGCTCACCACGGGCAGGAGCCTACGAGCAGTACTTC. It encodes CASSPRAGAYEQYF. This chain links TRBV18 with TRBJ2-7, with D hard to call. CDR1 and CDR2 from the germline V gene are KGHSH and LQKENI. The CDR3 is 14 residues long. V lost 1 base and J lost 2, with 9 bases in between.

CDR3 in DNA: TGTGCCAGCTCCACCGAGGGAGACGAGCAGTACTTC. Protein: CASSTEGDEQYF. This chain uses TRBV18 with TRBJ2-7; D may be TRBD2 (5 bases). The germline V gene has CDR1 KGHSH and CDR2 LQKENI. The length of the CDR3 is 12 residues. V was trimmed by 6 bases and J by 5 bases, leaving 11 bases between them.

This clone occurred a few times. The chain is built from TRBV27 and TRBJ1-5; D gene ambiguous. Trimming pared 5 bases from V and 1 base from J, leaving 6 bases between. Germline lookup yields CDR1 MNHEY and CDR2 SMNVEV (reference sequence). The CDR3 loop spans 13 amino acids. The CDR3 DNA sequence: TGTGCCAGCAGTCTCCAGAGCAATCAGCCCCAGCATTTT. It specifies CASSLQSNQPQHF.